The sequence of this T cell receptor (beta chain) was determined in a study of long-term antiretroviral therapy in people with HIV. immunoSEQ v3.0 was run at survey level. Here immunoSEQ multiplex PCR was the method, and the copy in TCRdb shows in-frame clones only, minus some. The sample lists 11,000 to 15,000 clones, nearly 85% seen once, with 16% in the top ten. From germline, CDR1 is SGHTS and CDR2 YDEGEE. The CDR3 extends over 16 amino acids. V lost 5 bases and J lost 3, with 20 bases in between. Sequencing was performed on unsorted PBMCs, taken 1.8 years before starting antiretroviral therapy. This chain links TRBV5-8 with TRBJ2-5; D assignment may be TRBD1 or TRBD2 (7 bases each). The sequence derives from a woman in her forties with HIV. In DNA, the CDR3 is TGTGCCAGCAGTCAGGGGGGGACAACCTTTAAAGAGACCCAGTACTTC. Its protein is CASSQGGTTFKETQYF.